A single sample gave rise to the 12 T cell receptor beta chains below, sequenced in a study of human thymus T cells. Produced via immunoSEQ multiplex PCR; TCRdb's table is partial and in-frame only. Here the sample spans 54,000 or so clones, 85% to 95% being singletons. Sequenced sample: blood. These receptors were obtained from a boy less than two years old with a congenital heart defect but otherwise immunologically healthy.

The V and J genes are TRBV19 and TRBJ2-7; TRBD1 or TRBD2 may be the D gene (6 bases each). Deletions cut 7 bases from V and 0 bases from J, with 16 bases between. Germline V gene lookup returns CDR1 LNHDA and CDR2 SQIVND (reference sequence). The CDR3 spans 15 residues. The CDR3 DNA reads as TGTGCCAGTAAGGTCCGGAGGGGGGACTCCTACGAGCAGTACTTC. Residues: CASKVRRGDSYEQYF.

The chain joins TRBV6-6 to TRBJ1-1, with D possibly matching TRBD1 (6 bases). There are 14 residues in the CDR3. V dropped 2 bases and J dropped 4 bases, with 11 bases sitting between them. The germline V gene encodes CDR1 MNHNY and CDR2 SVGAGI (reference sequence). CDR3 DNA: TGTGCCAGCAGTTACGTTTTGGGGGCCACTGAAGCTTTCTTT. This sequence encodes CASSYVLGATEAFF.

This clone was recorded once. The chain couples TRBV18 to TRBJ1-1; 10 nucleotides align to TRBD1. J lost 4 bases, V lost 5 bases, and 4 bases had no gene match. Germline values: CDR1 KGHSH, CDR2 LQKENI. The CDR3 is 14 residues long. CDR3 DNA sequence: TGTGCCAGCTCAGCGGGACAGGGGCCCACTGAAGCTTTCTTT. Its protein is CASSAGQGPTEAFF.

The genes are TRBV10-3 and TRBJ1-5; no clear D. Trimming took off 0 bases at V and 5 bases at J, with 5 bases between the two ends. The CDR3 runs 13 residues. From germline, CDR1 is ENHRY and CDR2 SYGVKD. The CDR3 loop is CAISESVDQPQHF. The CDR3, as DNA: TGTGCCATCAGTGAGTCGGTGGATCAGCCCCAGCATTTT.

J is TRBJ1-2 and V is TRBV28; weak D call: TRBD1 (6 bases). Trimming pared 3 bases from V and 4 bases from J, leaving 18 bases between. This CDR3 is 16 amino acids long. CDR1 is MDHEN, CDR2 SYDVKM, per germline. The CDR3: CASSLTPPQGPYGYTF. The CDR3 DNA is TGTGCCAGCAGTTTGACCCCGCCACAGGGTCCCTATGGCTACACCTTC.

The chain has TRBV6-5 and TRBJ2-3; 8 bases are a match to TRBD1. The CDR3 is made up of 16 amino acids. V dropped 0 bases and J dropped 1; count of bases not matched to a gene: 3. Germline V gives CDR1 MNHEY, CDR2 SVGAGI. The CDR3 protein is CASSYSQGGGTDTQYF. The CDR3, as DNA: TGTGCCAGCAGTTACTCACAGGGGGGAGGCACAGATACGCAGTATTTT.

The chain links TRBV28 to TRBJ2-7; TRBD2 matches at 11 bases. V shed 10 bases, J shed 2 bases, and the junction held 7 bases outside the gene matches. The CDR3 sequence is 14 residues long. In germline, CDR1 is MDHEN, CDR2 SYDVKM. CDR3 sequence reads: CATRETSGTYEQYF. The CDR3 bases are TGTGCCACCAGGGAGACTAGCGGGACCTACGAGCAGTACTTC.

The chain employs TRBV9 and TRBJ2-1, with a weak D call TRBD1 (5 bases). Germline loops: CDR1 SGDLS, CDR2 YYNGEE. V lost 2 bases and J lost 0, with 9 bases in between. This CDR3 is 15 amino acids long. This chain's CDR3 is CASSVLGLSYNEQFF. The CDR3 DNA sequence: TGTGCCAGCAGCGTGTTGGGGCTCTCCTACAATGAGCAGTTCTTC.

This chain connects TRBV6-6 to TRBJ2-1; TRBD2 matches at 8 bases. Germline CDR1 is MNHNY and CDR2 is SVGAGI (reference sequence). Trimming cost V 7 bases and J 6 bases; bases outside gene matches: 11. CDR3 length: 15 residues. The CDR3 nucleotides read TGTGCCAGCACCAACTCAGCGGGAGCCGTCAATGAGCAGTTCTTC. It is translated as CASTNSAGAVNEQFF.

This chain uses TRBV4-3 with TRBJ1-1; no clear D gene. This CDR3 region has 14 residues. The germline V gene encodes CDR1 LGHNA and CDR2 YSLEER. The V end lost 0 bases, the J end lost 8 bases, and 13 bases lay between the germline ends. CDR3 residues: CASSQDWNADEAFF. The DNA of the CDR3 is TGCGCCAGCAGCCAAGATTGGAATGCGGACGAAGCTTTCTTT.

The chain links TRBV19 to TRBJ1-5; 7 bases line up with TRBD1. CDR3 length: 13 amino acids. Germline CDR1 is LNHDA and CDR2 is SQIVND (reference sequence). The V and J ends lost 3 bases and 4 bases, in that order; junction bases with no gene match: 0. CDR3 loop: CASSMDRNQPQHF. CDR3 nucleotides: TGTGCCAGTAGTATGGACAGGAATCAGCCCCAGCATTTT.

J is TRBJ2-5 and V is TRBV7-9, with a weak D call TRBD1 (5 bases). Trimming removed 1 base from V and 5 bases from J, with 11 bases in between. CDR1 and CDR2 from the germline V gene are SEHNR and FQNEAQ (reference sequence). This CDR3 is built from 14 residues. This CDR3 reads CASSLVGSGETQYF. The CDR3 nucleotides read TGTGCCAGCAGCTTAGTCGGCTCAGGGGAGACCCAGTACTTC.